These T cell receptor beta chains were read from a single sample in a study of T cells in Graves' hyperthyroidism and ophthalmopathy. A single record per CDR3 protein comes from TCRdb applying MiXCR to the multiplex PCR reads. Here the sample spans around 340,000 distinct CDR3 sequences, approximately 18% being singletons. The sequenced sample was blood. The receptors originated from a woman aged 50 to 60 with Graves' hyperthyroidism. Both conserved end residues are part of each CDR3. The D gene is left open where the match is weak.

d_gene	j_gene	v_gene	CDR3aa
NA	TRBJ2-5	TRBV2	CASSLARGTSETQYF
NA	TRBJ1-1	TRBV12-3/TRBV12-4	CASSLAGSRTEAFF
TRBD1	TRBJ2-6	TRBV10-3	CAIRPGQGASSSGANVLTF
TRBD1	TRBJ2-5	TRBV24-1	CATSDTQGYQETQYF
NA	TRBJ2-3	TRBV20-1	CSAHTLRGQASSTDTQYF
TRBD2	TRBJ2-7	TRBV7-2	CASSIQQTSYFYEQYF
NA	TRBJ1-4	TRBV20-1	CSARGPTTATNEKLFF
NA	TRBJ2-2	TRBV18	CASSPPTNTGELFF
TRBD1	TRBJ1-5	TRBV24-1	CATSGTGESQPQHF
NA	TRBJ2-7	TRBV6-1	CASRGGNEQYF
TRBD1	TRBJ2-1	TRBV5-5	CASRFTGGDPFF
TRBD2	TRBJ2-1	TRBV29-1	CSVRLAGGNEQFF
NA	TRBJ2-2	TRBV19	CASSISIANTGELFF
NA	TRBJ1-6	TRBV5-1	CASRGILGNSPLHF
NA	TRBJ1-1	TRBV6-2/TRBV6-3	CASSYAGFTEAFF
NA	TRBJ2-1	TRBV24-1	CATSDPGAENYNEQFF
TRBD1	TRBJ1-2	TRBV18	CASSPPTGFYGYTF
TRBD2	TRBJ2-3	TRBV4-2	CASSQERGLATDTQYF
NA	TRBJ1-2	TRBV6-1	CAGSEMAGSYGYTF
TRBD2	TRBJ2-5	TRBV9	CASSVGGLSQETQYF
NA	TRBJ2-5	TRBV7-6	CASSLSWQQETQYF
TRBD2	TRBJ2-5	TRBV3-1	CASSQEPEGGVGETQYF
NA	TRBJ2-5	TRBV6-5	CASSYSGVGWETQYF
TRBD1	TRBJ2-1	TRBV18	CASSLSTGIDEQFF
NA	TRBJ2-2	TRBV6-1	CARIWGVPGQSTGELFF
NA	TRBJ1-1	TRBV30	CAWTPGNTEAFF
NA	TRBJ2-5	TRBV13	CARGGARSQETQYF
NA	TRBJ2-3	TRBV12-3/TRBV12-4	CASSPGHSTDTQYF
NA	TRBJ1-5	TRBV19	CASSLSGFSNQPQHF